This T cell receptor beta chain was obtained from a study of sequential checkpoint blockade in melanoma. Germline CDR1 reads SGHKS; CDR2 reads YYEKEE (reference sequence). The CDR3 has 13 amino acids. The V end was cut by 1 base, the J end by 7 bases, with 11 bases between. Indicated treatment: randomized to nivolumab then ipilimumab (arm A) or the reverse (arm B). The table came from immunoSEQ multiplex PCR; TCRdb's copy has only in-frame clones and leaves some out. The sample includes 17,000 or so clones, approximately 70% of them seen just once. This clonotype originated in a human donor with melanoma. Specimen: CD8+ T cells sorted from blood (inferred from file names), collected from a patient given nivolumab and ipilimumab in sequence. The chain links TRBV5-5 to TRBJ1-1; tentatively, D is TRBD1 (6 bases). The CDR3 sequence: CASSLSGDFEAFF. The CDR3 nucleotides are TGTGCCAGCAGCTTGTCAGGGGATTTTGAAGCTTTCTTT. The full variable domain, with the rest looked up from reference TRBV5-5 and TRBJ1-1, is DAGVTQSPTHLIKTRGQQVTLRCSPISGHKSVSWYQQVLGQGPQFIFQYYEKEERGRGNFPDRFSARQFPNYSSELNVNALLLGDSALYLCASSLSGDFEAFFGQGTRLTVV.